The 9 T cell receptor beta chains below all came from one sample that was sequenced in a study of T cell responses to AZD1222 COVID-19 vaccine. Clones were read by immunoSEQ multiplex PCR, and TCRdb kept only the in-frame ones, dropping some. Among some 140,000 clones listed, more than 75% were seen once. The starting material was peripheral blood, obtained on day 0 of AZD1222 vaccination. Receptors were obtained from an adult in good health.

The V and J genes are TRBV12-3 or TRBV12-4 and TRBJ2-7; no firm D call. CDR3 length: 12 residues. V was clipped by 6 bases and J by 3 bases, with 9 bases between them. The CDR3 region is CASSRNNYEQYF. The DNA for the CDR3 is TGTGCCAGCAGCCGTAACAACTACGAGCAGTACTTC.

The chain uses TRBV10-3 and TRBJ1-5, with D possibly matching TRBD1 (6 bases). The V gene lost 8 bases and the J gene lost 5 bases, with 10 bases spanning the gap. The V gene's germline CDR1 is ENHRY and CDR2 SYGVKD. This CDR3 comprises 12 residues. The CDR3 nucleotides are TGTGCCATCTCCGCAGGGGATCAGCCCCAGCATTTT. Protein sequence: CAISAGDQPQHF.

This chain links TRBV9 with TRBJ2-3, with no clear D. The germline V gene encodes CDR1 SGDLS and CDR2 YYNGEE. The length of the CDR3 is 11 residues. Trimming took off 0 bases at V and 6 bases at J, with 2 bases between the two ends. Written as DNA, the CDR3 is TGTGCCAGCAGCGTAGCCGATACGCAGTATTTT. Protein: CASSVADTQYF. Supplemented by reference TRBV9 and TRBJ2-3, the full variable domain reads DSGVTQTPKHLITATGQRVTLRCSPRSGDLSVYWYQQSLDQGLQFLIQYYNGEERAKGNILERFSAQQFPDLHSELNLSSLELGDSALYFCASSVADTQYFGPGTRLTVL.

The chain joins TRBV5-4 to TRBJ2-3; TRBD2 matches 14 bases. In germline, CDR1 is SGHNT, CDR2 YYREEE (reference sequence). CDR3 length equals 16 residues. V lost 4 bases and J lost 1; bases outside the gene matches: 2. CDR3 nucleotides: TGTGCCAGCAGCAAGGGACTAGCGGGGGGCACAGATACGCAGTATTTT. Encoded protein: CASSKGLAGGTDTQYF.

The J gene is TRBJ2-1, the V gene TRBV2; weak D call: TRBD2 (6 bases). V gave up 3 bases and J gave up 12 bases, with 9 bases separating them. This CDR3 contains 11 residues. Germline V lookup: CDR1 SNHLY, CDR2 FYNNEI. The CDR3 bases are TGTGCCAGCAGTGATCACGGGGGGCAGTTCTTC. Amino acid sequence: CASSDHGGQFF.

The chain combines TRBV30 with TRBJ2-3, with TRBD2 identical over 13 bases. This CDR3 has 16 residues. The junction had 3 bases not matched to a gene; V was cut back by 2 bases and J by 1 base. Germline CDR1 and CDR2: GTSNPN and SVGIG (reference sequence). The DNA of the CDR3 is TGTGCCTGGAGTCTAGGGACTAGCGGGGGCACAGATACGCAGTATTTT. Amino acids: CAWSLGTSGGTDTQYF.

This clone was recorded only once. The chain links TRBV9 to TRBJ2-7; unclear D gene. The CDR3 covers 14 residues. Germline V CDR1 and CDR2: SGDLS, YYNGEE. V dropped 4 bases and J dropped 4 bases, with 15 bases sitting between them. The CDR3 nucleotides read TGTGCCAGCAGCCCATCCTTGGGCACTTACGAGCAGTACTTC. It specifies CASSPSLGTYEQYF.

The chain couples TRBV30 to TRBJ1-4; possible D gene TRBD1, 5 bases. The V gene lost 1 base and the J gene lost 4 bases, with 16 bases spanning the gap. The CDR3 totals 16 residues. The germline V gene has CDR1 GTSNPN and CDR2 SVGIG (reference sequence). CDR3 DNA sequence: TGTGCCTGGAGTGAAGTCCTACTAGGGGTTAATGAAAAACTGTTTTTT. It specifies CAWSEVLLGVNEKLFF.

This clone appeared a few times. Here the CDR3 reads CASSLRAFLSEQYF. The CDR3 nucleotides read TGTGCCAGCAGTTTGCGGGCCTTTCTCTCCGAGCAGTACTTC. The chain carries TRBV28 and TRBJ2-7; a possible D gene is TRBD2 (5 bases). Germline lookup yields CDR1 MDHEN and CDR2 SYDVKM. Trimming took off 3 bases at V and 6 bases at J, with 15 bases between the two ends. The CDR3 has 14 amino acids. The variable domain in full, with the rest retrieved from reference TRBV28 and TRBJ2-7, is DVKVTQSSRYLVKRTGEKVFLECVQDMDHENMFWYRQDPGLGLRLIYFSYDVKMKEKGDIPEGYSVSREKKERFSLILESASTNQTSMYLCASSLRAFLSEQYFGPGTRLTVT.